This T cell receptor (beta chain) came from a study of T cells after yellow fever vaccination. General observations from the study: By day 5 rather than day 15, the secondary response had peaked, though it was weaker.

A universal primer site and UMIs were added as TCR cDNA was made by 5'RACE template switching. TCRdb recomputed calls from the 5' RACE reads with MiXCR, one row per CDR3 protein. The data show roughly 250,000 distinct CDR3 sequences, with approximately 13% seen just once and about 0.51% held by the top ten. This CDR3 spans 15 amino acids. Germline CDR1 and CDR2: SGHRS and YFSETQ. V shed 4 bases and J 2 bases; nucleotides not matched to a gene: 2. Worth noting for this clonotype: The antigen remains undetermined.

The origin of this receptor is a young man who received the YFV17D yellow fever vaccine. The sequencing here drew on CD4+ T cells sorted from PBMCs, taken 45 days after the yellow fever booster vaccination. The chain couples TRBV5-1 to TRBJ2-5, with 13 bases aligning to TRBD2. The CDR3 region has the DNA TGCGCCAGCAGCCCGGGACTAGCGGGACAAGAGACCCAGTACTTC. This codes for CASSPGLAGQETQYF.